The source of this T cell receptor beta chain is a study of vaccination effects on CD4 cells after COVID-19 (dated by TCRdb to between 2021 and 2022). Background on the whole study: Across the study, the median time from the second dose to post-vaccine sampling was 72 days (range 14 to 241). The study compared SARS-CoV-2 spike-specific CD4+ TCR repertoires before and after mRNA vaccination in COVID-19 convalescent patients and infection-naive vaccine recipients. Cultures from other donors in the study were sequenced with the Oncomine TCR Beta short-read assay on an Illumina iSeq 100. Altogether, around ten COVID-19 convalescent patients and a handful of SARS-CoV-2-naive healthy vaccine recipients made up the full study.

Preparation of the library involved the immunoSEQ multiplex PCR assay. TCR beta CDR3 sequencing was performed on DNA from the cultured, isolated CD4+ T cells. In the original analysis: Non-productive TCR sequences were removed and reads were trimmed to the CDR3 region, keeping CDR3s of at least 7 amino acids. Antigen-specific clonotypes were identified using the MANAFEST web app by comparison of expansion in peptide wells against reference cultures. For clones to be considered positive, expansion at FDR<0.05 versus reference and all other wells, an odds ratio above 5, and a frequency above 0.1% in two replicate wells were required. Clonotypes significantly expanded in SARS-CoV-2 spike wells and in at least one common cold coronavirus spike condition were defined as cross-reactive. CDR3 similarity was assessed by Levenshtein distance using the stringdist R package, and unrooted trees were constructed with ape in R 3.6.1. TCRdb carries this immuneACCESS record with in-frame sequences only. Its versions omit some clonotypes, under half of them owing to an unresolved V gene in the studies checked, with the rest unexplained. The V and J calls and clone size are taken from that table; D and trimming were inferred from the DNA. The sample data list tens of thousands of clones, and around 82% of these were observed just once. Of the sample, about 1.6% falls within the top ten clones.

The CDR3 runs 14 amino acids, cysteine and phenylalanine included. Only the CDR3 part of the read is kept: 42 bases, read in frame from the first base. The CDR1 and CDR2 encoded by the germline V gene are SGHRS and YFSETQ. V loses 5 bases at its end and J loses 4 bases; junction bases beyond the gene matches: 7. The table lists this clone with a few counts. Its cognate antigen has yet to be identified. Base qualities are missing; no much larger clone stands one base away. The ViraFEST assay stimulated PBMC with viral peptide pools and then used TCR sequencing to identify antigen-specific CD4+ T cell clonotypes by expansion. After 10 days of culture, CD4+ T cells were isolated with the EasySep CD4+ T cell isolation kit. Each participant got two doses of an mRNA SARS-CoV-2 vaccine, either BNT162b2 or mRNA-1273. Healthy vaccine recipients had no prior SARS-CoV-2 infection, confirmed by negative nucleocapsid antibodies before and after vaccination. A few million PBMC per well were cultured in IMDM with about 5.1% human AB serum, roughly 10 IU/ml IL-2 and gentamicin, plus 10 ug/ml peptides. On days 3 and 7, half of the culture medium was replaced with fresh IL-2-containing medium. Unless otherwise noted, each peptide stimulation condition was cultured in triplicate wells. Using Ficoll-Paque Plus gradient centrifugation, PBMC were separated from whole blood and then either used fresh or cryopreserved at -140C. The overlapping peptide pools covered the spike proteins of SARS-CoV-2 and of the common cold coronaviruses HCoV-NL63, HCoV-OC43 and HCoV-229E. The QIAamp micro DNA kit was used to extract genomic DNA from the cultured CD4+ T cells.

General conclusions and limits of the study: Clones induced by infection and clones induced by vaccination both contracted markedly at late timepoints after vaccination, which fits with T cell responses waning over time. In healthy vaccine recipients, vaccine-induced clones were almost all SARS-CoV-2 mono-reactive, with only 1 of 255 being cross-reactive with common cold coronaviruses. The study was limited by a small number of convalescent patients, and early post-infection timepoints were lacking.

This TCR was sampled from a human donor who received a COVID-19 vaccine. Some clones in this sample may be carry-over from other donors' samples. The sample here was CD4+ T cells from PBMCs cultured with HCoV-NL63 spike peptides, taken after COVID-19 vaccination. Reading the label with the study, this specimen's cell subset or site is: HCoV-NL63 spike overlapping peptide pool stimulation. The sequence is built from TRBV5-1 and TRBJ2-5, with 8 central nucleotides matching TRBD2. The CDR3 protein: CASSSGGAGETQYF. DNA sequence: TGCGCCAGCAGTTCCGGGGGGGCCGGAGAGACCCAGTACTTC.